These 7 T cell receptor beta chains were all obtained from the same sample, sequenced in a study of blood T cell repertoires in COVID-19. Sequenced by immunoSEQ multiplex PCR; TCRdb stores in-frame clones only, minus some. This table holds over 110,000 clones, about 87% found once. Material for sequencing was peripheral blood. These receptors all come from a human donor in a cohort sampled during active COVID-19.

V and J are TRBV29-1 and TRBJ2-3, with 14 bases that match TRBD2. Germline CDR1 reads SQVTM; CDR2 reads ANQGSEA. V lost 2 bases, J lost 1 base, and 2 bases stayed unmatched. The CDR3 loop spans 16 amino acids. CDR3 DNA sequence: TGCAGCGTTGAAATGGGACTAGCGGGGGGCACAGATACGCAGTATTTT. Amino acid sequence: CSVEMGLAGGTDTQYF.

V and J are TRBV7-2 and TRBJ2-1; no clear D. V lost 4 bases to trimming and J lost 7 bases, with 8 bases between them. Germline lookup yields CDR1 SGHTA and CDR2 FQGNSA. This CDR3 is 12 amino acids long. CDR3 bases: TGTGCCAGCAGCTCCTACCGGAATGAGCAGTTCTTC. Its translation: CASSSYRNEQFF.

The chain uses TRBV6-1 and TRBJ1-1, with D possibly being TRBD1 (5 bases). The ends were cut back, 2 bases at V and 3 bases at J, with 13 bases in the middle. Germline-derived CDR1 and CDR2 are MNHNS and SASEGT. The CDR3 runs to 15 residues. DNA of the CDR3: TGTGCCAGCAGTGAACCCCCAGTGGGGCACACTGAAGCTTTCTTT. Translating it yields CASSEPPVGHTEAFF.

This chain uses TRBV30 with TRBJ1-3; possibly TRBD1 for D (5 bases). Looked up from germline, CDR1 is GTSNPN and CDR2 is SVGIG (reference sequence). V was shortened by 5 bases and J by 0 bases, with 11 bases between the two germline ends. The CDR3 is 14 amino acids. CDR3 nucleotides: TGTGCCTGGCAACCAGGGCACTCTGGAAACACCATATATTTT. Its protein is CAWQPGHSGNTIYF.

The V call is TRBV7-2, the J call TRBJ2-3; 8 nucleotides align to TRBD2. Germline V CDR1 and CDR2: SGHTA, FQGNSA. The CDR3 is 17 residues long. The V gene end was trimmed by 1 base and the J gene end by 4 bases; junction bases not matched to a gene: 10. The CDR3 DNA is TGTGCCAGCAGCTTAGGGACGCGGGGGGCGGGGGCAGATACGCAGTATTTT. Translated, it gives CASSLGTRGAGADTQYF.

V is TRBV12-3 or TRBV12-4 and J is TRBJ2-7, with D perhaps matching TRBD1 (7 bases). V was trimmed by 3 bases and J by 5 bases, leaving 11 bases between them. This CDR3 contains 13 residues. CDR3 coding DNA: TGTGCCAGCAGTTTGGAGGGGGCCCACGAGCAGTACTTC. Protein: CASSLEGAHEQYF.

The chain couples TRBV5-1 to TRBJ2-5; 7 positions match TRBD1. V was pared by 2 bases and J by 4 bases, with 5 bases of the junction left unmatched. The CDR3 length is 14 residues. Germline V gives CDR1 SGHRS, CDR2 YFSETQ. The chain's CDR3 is CASSFSGGGETQYF. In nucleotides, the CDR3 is TGCGCCAGCAGCTTCTCAGGGGGTGGAGAGACCCAGTACTTC.